This T cell receptor (beta chain) was obtained from a study of response to subunit inactivated influenza vaccine. Whole-study findings and limits: Each seasonal influenza vaccination recruits few new T cells, the authors suggested.

Each CDR3 protein is one row after TCRdb ran MiXCR on the RT-PCR reads. The sample consists of approximately 700,000 distinct CDR3 sequences, about 14% of them appearing once. This clonotype has a count of ten or more. Its antigen is unknown. The germline CDR1 and CDR2 sequences are MNHEY and SVGEGT. CDR3 size: 11 residues. V was trimmed by 6 bases and J by 2 bases, leaving 4 bases between them. This receptor was identified in a man aged 50-60 years who received an inactivated influenza vaccine. The source was PBMCs from blood, collected roughly 15 days before vaccination. The chain uses TRBV6-2 or TRBV6-3 and TRBJ1-1; D remains ambiguous. The CDR3, as DNA: TGTGCCAGCAGGACTAACACTGAAGCTTTCTTT. This sequence encodes CASRTNTEAFF.